Listed here are 3 T cell receptor beta chains from one sample, sequenced in a study of T cell responses to AZD1222 COVID-19 vaccine (dated by TCRdb to about 2021). The time point label of this sample denotes: about 28 days (+/-7) after the second vaccine dose. To prepare the library, the immunoSEQ multiplex PCR assay was applied. TCRdb mirrors the immuneACCESS table, restricted to in-frame sequences. Some clones are absent from its copies; in checked studies, under half trace to an unresolved V gene, and the reason for the others is unknown. The sample table holds roughly 200,000 clones, of which approximately 91% were seen once. The ten largest clones capture 1.7% of the sample. The specimen comprised peripheral blood, sampled 28 days after the second AZD1222 dose. These TCRs come from an adult who received the AZD1222 COVID-19 vaccine.

V gene TRBV4-2 combines with J gene TRBJ1-5; D remains unclear. Germline V gene lookup returns CDR1 LGHNA and CDR2 YNFKEQ. This CDR3 region has 17 residues. V was cut by 0 bases and J by 7 bases, with 19 bases left in between. CDR3 amino acids: CASSQEMGSARGQPQHF. CDR3 bases: TGTGCCAGCAGCCAAGAGATGGGGTCAGCCCGAGGCCAGCCCCAGCATTTT.

The chain recombines TRBV11-3 with TRBJ2-3; D tentatively fits TRBD1 or TRBD2 (5 bases each). The length of the CDR3 is 15 residues. Germline V gene lookup returns CDR1 SGHNT and CDR2 YENEEA. Trimming pared 5 bases from V and 0 bases from J, leaving 12 bases between. CDR3 region: CASSAGTSSTDTQYF. CDR3 DNA: TGTGCCAGCAGCGCCGGGACCTCTAGCACAGATACGCAGTATTTT.

This rearrangement joins TRBV6-4 to TRBJ2-2, with TRBD2 matching 9 bases. The germline gives CDR1 MRHNA, CDR2 SNTAGT. V gave up 8 bases and J gave up 0 bases; unmatched junction bases: 10. The CDR3 extends over 17 amino acids. CDR3 coding DNA: TGTGCCAGCCGGAAAAATGGCGGGGGGGCGAACACCGGGGAGCTGTTTTTT. Residues: CASRKNGGGANTGELFF.